This T cell receptor beta chain emerged from a study of T cell clonotyping in hematopoietic cell transplantation. Study context: Recipients were bled about 28 days pretransplant and at posttransplant days 30, 100, 180.

CDR1 MDHEN and CDR2 SYDVKM come from the germline V gene. The length of the CDR3 is 14 residues. Trimming shortened V by 7 bases and J by 2 bases, and 15 bases separated the two germline ends. Findings of the study overall: Pathologically expanded recipient clonotypes increased progressively from day 30 to day 180 as diversity fell.

Here immunoSEQ multiplex PCR was the method, and the copy in TCRdb shows in-frame clones only, minus some. The table records about 1,900 clones, approximately 89% of them present only once. With respect to this clone: Its antigen is not identified.

This sequence was found in a male patient in his late teens or twenties who had an allogeneic stem cell transplant from a related donor, so the T cells may come from the graft donor. Some clones in this sample may be carry-over from other donors' samples. V and J are TRBV28 and TRBJ2-7; the D call may be TRBD1 or TRBD2 (5 bases each). Material: PBMCs, obtained at the time of graft-versus-host disease after allogeneic stem cell transplant. The CDR3 DNA reads as TGTGCCAGCAAAGGCCGGGACGGGGCCTACGAGCAGTACTTC. Translation: CASKGRDGAYEQYF.